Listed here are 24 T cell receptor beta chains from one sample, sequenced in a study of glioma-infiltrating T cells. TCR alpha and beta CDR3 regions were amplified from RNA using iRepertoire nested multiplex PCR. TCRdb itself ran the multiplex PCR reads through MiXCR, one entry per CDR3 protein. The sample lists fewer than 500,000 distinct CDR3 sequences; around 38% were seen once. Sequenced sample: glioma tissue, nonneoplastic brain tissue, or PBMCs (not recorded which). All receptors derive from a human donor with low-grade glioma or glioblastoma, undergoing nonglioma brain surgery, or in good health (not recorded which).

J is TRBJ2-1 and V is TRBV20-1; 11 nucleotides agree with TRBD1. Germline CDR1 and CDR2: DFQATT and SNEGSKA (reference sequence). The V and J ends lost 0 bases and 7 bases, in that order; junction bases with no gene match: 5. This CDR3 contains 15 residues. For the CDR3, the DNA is TGCAGTGCTAGAGAGCGGACAGGGGGCCGGAATGAGCAGTTCTTC. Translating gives CSARERTGGRNEQFF.

The DNA for the CDR3 is TGTGCCAGCAGCTTAGCTGGAGGGAACACCGGGGAGCTGTTTTTT. Its translation: CASSLAGGNTGELFF. This chain uses TRBV7-2 with TRBJ2-2, with D possibly being TRBD2 (5 bases). V shed 0 bases and J shed 1 base, with 6 bases lying between them. This CDR3 has 15 residues. Per the germline V gene, CDR1 is SGHTA and CDR2 is FQGNSA.

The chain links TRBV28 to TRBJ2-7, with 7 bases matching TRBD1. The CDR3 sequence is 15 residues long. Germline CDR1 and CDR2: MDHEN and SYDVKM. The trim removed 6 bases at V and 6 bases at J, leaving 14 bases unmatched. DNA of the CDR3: TGTGCCAGCAGACCTACGGGGACAGAAGTTATCGAGCAGTACTTC. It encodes CASRPTGTEVIEQYF. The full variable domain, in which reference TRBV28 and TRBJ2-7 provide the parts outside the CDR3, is DVKVTQSSRYLVKRTGEKVFLECVQDMDHENMFWYRQDPGLGLRLIYFSYDVKMKEKGDIPEGYSVSREKKERFSLILESASTNQTSMYLCASRPTGTEVIEQYFGPGTRLTVT.

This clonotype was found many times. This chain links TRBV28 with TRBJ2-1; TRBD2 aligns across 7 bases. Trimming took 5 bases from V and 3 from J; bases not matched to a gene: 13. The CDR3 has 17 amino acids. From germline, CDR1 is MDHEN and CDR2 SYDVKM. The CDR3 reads CASSPWGGGDYYNEQFF. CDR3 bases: TGTGCCAGCAGTCCCTGGGGGGGAGGGGACTACTACAATGAGCAGTTCTTC.

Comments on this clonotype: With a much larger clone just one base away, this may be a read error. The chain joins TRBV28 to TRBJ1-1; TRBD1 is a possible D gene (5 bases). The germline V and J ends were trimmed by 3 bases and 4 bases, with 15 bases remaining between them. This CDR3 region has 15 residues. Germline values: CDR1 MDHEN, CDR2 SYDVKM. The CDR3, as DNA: TGTGCCAGCAGTTTTCCGGGACCCAAGACCACTGAAGCTTTCTTT. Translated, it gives CASSFPGPKTTEAFF.

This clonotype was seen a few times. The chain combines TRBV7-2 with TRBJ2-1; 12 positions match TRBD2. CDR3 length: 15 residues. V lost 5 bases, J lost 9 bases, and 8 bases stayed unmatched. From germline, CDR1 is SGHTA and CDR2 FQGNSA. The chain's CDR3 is CASSPRLAGDGEQFF. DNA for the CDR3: TGTGCCAGCAGCCCCCGACTAGCGGGAGACGGTGAGCAGTTCTTC.

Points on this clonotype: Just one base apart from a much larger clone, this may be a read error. CDR3 loop: CSAREFSGRSTDTQHF. In DNA, the CDR3 is TGCAGTGCGAGGGAATTTAGCGGGAGGAGCACAGATACGCAGCATTTT. The chain carries TRBV20-1 and TRBJ2-3; D gene unclear. The end of the DNA is better explained by TRBJ1-5, so the J call may be wrong. This CDR3 comprises 16 residues. CDR1 is DFQATT and CDR2 is SNEGSKA in the germline V gene (reference sequence).

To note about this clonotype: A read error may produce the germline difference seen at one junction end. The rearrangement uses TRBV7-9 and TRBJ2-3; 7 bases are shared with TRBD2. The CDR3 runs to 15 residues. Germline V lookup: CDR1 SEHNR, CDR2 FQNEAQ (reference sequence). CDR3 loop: CASSRAGGSSDTQYF. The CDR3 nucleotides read TGTGCCAGCAGCCGAGCTGGCGGGAGTTCAGATACACAGTATTTT.

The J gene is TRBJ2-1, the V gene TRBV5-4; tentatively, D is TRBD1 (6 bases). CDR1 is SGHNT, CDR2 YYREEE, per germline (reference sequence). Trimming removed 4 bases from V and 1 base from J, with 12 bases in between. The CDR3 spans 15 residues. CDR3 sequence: CASSPAGDSYNEQFF. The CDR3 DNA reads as TGTGCCAGCAGCCCTGCAGGGGATTCCTACAATGAGCAGTTCTTC.

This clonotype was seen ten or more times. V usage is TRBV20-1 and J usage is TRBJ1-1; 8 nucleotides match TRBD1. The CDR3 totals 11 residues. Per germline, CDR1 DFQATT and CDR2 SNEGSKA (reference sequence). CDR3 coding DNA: TGCAGGGGATACAGGGGGGCTGGAGCTTTCTTT. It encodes CRGYRGAGAFF.

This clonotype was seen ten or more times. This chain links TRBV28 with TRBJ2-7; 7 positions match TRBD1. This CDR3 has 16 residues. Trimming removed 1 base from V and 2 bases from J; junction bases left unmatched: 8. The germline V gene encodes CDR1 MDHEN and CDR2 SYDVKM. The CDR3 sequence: CASSLFPTGVAYEQYF. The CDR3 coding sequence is TGTGCCAGCAGTTTATTCCCCACAGGGGTCGCCTACGAGCAGTACTTC.

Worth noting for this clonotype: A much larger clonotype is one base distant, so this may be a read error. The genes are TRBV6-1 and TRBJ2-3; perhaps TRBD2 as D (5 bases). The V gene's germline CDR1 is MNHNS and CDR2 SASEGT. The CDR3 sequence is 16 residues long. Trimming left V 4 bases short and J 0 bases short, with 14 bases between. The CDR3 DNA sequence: TGTGCCAGCAGTGGAGGGTTTGGCCTTAGCACAGATACGCAGTATTTT. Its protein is CASSGGFGLSTDTQYF.

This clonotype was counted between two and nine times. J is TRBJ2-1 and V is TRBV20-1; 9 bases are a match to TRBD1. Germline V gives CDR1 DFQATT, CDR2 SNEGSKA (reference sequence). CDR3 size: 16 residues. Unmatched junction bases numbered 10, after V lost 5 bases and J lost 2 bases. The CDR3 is CSAPDARQGAYNEQFF. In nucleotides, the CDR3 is TGCAGTGCTCCCGATGCGAGACAGGGGGCCTACAATGAGCAGTTCTTC.

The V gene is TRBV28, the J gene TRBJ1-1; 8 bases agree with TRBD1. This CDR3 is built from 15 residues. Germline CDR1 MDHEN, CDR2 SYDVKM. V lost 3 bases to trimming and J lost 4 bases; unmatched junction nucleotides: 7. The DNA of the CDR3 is TGTGCCAGCAGTTTCCAACAGGGGGTTTTCACTGAAGCTTTCTTT. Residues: CASSFQQGVFTEAFF.

The CDR3 region is CASSLWGVQETQYF. Here the CDR3 DNA reads TGTGCCAGCAGTTTATGGGGGGTCCAAGAGACCCAGTACTTC. The chain employs TRBV12-3 or TRBV12-4 and TRBJ2-5; D might be TRBD2 (6 bases). Trimming left V 2 bases short and J 1 base short, with 8 bases between. The CDR3 has 14 amino acids.

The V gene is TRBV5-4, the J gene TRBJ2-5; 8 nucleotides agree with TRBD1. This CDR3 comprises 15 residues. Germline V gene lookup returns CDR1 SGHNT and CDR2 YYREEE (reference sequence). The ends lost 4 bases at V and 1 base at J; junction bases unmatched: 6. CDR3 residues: CASSQTTGAQETQYF. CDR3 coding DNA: TGTGCCAGCAGCCAAACGACAGGGGCCCAAGAGACCCAGTACTTC.

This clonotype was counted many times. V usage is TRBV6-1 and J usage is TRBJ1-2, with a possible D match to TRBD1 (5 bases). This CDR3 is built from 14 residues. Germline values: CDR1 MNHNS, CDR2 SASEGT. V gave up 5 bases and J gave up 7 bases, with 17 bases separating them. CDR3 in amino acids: CASSNPYRGGGYTF. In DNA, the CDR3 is TGTGCCAGCAGTAACCCATATCGGGGCGGTGGCTACACCTTC.

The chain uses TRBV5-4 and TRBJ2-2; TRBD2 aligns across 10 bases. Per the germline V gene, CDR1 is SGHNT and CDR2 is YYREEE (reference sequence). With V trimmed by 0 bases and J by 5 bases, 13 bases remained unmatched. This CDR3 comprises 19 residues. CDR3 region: CASSLAAASGSGWTGELFF. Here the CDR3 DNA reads TGTGCCAGCAGCTTGGCCGCGGCTAGCGGGAGCGGATGGACCGGGGAGCTGTTTTTT. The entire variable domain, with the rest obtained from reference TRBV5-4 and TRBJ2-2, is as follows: ETGVTQSPTHLIKTRGQQVTLRCSSQSGHNTVSWYQQALGQGPQFIFQYYREEENGRGNFPPRFSGLQFPNYSSELNVNALELDDSALYLCASSLAAASGSGWTGELFFGEGSRLTVL.

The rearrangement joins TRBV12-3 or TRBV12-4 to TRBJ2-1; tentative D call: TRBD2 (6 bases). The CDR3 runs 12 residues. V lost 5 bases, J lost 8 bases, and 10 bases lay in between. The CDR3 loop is CASSPTSYEQFF. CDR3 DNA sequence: TGTGCCAGCAGTCCAACTAGCTATGAGCAGTTCTTC.

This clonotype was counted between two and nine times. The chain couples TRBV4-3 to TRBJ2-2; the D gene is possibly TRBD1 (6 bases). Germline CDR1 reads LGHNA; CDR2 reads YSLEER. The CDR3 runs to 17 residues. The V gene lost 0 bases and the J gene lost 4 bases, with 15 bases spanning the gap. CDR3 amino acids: CASSQDGAGATTGELFF. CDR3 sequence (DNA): TGCGCCAGCAGCCAAGATGGAGCAGGGGCGACCACCGGGGAGCTGTTTTTT.

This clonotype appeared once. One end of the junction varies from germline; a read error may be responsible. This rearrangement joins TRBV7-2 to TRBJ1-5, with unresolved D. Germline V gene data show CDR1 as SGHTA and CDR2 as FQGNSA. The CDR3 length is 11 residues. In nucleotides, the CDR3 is TGTGCCAGCAGCGACGGGATTCCCCCGCATTTT. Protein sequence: CASSDGIPPHF. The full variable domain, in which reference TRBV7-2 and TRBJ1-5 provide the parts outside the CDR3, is GAGVSQSPSNKVTEKGKDVELRCDPISGHTALYWYRQSLGQGLEFLIYFQGNSAPDKSGLPSDRFSAERTGGSVSTLTIQRTQQEDSAVYLCASSDGIPPHFGDGTRLSIL.

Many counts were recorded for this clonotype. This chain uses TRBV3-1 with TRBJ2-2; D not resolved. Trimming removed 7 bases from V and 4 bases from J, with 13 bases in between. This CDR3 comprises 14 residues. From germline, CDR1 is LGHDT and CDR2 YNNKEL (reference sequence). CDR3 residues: CASTLDRATGELFF. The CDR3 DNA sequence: TGTGCCAGCACCCTAGACCGTGCCACCGGGGAGCTGTTTTTT.

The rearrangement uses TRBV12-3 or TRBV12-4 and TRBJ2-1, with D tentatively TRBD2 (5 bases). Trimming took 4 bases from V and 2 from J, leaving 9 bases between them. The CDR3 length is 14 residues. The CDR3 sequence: CASSWEPPYNEQFF. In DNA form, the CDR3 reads TGTGCCAGCAGTTGGGAGCCCCCCTACAATGAGCAGTTCTTC.

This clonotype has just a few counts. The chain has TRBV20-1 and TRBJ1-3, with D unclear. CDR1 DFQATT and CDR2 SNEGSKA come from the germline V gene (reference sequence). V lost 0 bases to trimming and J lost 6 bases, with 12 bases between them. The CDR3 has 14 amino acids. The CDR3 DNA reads TGCAGTGCTAGAGATGGCCGGAGCATAAACACCATATATTTT. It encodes CSARDGRSINTIYF.